This TCR beta chain was retrieved from a study of T cell responses to AZD1222 COVID-19 vaccine (dated by TCRdb to the early 2020s). Notes on the research overall: Because spike-specific TCR depth and breadth did not differ between the two schedules, AZD1222 recipients who got a second dose at roughly 4 weeks were pooled with those who got a second dose at roughly 12 weeks. TCR sequencing covered some 250 trial participants: 200 to 210 given two doses of AZD1222 and around 26 given two doses of MenACWY control vaccine. Trial participants were enrolled by age into subgroups of 18-55, 56-69 and 70-plus years, and about 150, 27 and 61 TCR-sequenced participants, respectively, were included in these subgroups. The paper as a whole reports these results and caveats: Vaccine-associated CD4 TCRs spanned the whole spike protein, with dominant responses in regions 160-218 and 743-854. A significant rise in spike-specific TCR breadth and depth was observed after two AZD1222 doses relative to day 0 and relative to MenACWY recipients. Participants were mostly white British and included more females than males, and it was suggested by the authors that clonal diversity may have been underestimated. Conclusions about previously exposed vaccinees are limited, since just five to seven AZD1222 recipients were seropositive for SARS-CoV-2 at baseline. In the small 56-69-year group, the increase in depth fell short of significance, most likely because of low power. Because no samples from the day 14 peak response were available, repertoires could be characterized only after the peak T cell response. Epitopes outside the regions mutated in the B.1.351 and B.1.1.7 variants were reportedly recognized by nearly half of the unique spike-specific TCRs.

The time point label for this specimen denotes: baseline before first vaccination. Vaccinee samples were obtained from the UK trials COV001 and COV002, which included a single-blind randomized controlled phase 2/3 trial of AZD1222 (ChAdOx1 nCoV-19) in healthy adults. For TCRbeta chain sequencing, PBMC samples were collected from trial participants at day 0 and at day 28 after the second dose. The germline V gene sets CDR1 to MNHEY and CDR2 to SVGAGI. The trim is 0 bases for V and 5 bases for J, with a gap of 1 base between the germline ends. The CDR3 goes from the cysteine to the phenylalanine over 12 residues. Only the CDR3 region is kept as DNA, spanning 36 bases read in frame from base 1. Remarks on this clone: The antigen it binds to is not known. No much larger clone exists at a distance of one base, and base qualities are not known. Other nucleotide sequences in the sample specify the same CDR3.

The CDR3 regions of human TCRbeta chains were subjected to immunosequencing. On the study's bioinformatics: Repertoire TCRs were matched against a reference library of SARS-CoV-2-specific TCRs generated with the MIRA antigen-specificity platform. Breadth was defined as the fraction of unique TCRs that were SARS-CoV-2-associated. Depth was defined as the fraction of total T cells that were SARS-CoV-2-associated. Using the MIRA data, every spike-specific TCR was mapped to the spike region that the TCR reacted to and assigned to either a CD4 or a CD8 class. Log10-transformed breadth and depth values were compared by one-way ANOVA with Sidak's multiple comparisons tests. TCRdb's version of the immuneACCESS table is confined to in-frame rearrangements and falls short of the full clone set. An unresolved V gene accounts for under half of the shortfall where checked; the remainder is of unknown origin. The V and J calls and the clone size are those of that table, but D and trimming were determined from the DNA. The sample records about 180,000 clones, around 90% of which are singletons. Of the sample, 0.49% falls within the top ten clones.

The TCR sequence derives from an adult in good health. Material: peripheral blood, obtained on day 0 of AZD1222 vaccination. Recombination connected TRBV6-5 to TRBJ1-4; the D gene is unclear. The nucleotides read TGTGCCAGCAGTTACTCAAATGAAAAACTGTTTTTT. This yields the protein CASSYSNEKLFF.